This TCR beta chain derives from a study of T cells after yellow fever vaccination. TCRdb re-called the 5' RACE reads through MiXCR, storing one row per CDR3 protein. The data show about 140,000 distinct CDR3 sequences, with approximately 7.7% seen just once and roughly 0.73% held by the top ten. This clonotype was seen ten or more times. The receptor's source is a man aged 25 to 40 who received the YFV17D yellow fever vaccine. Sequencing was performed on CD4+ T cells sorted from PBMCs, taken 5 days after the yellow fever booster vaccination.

CDR3 region: CASRSGGTGELFF. The CDR3, as DNA: TGTGCCAGCAGGTCAGGGGGCACCGGGGAGCTGTTTTTT. V usage is TRBV27 and J usage is TRBJ2-2, with 7 bases matching TRBD1. Looked up from germline, CDR1 is MNHEY and CDR2 is SMNVEV (reference sequence). After removal of 6 bases from V and 4 bases from J, the junction contained 2 bases not matched to a gene. The CDR3 has 13 amino acids.